The next 21 T cell receptor beta chains were all read from a single sample in a study of vaccination effects on CD4 cells after COVID-19. Antigen-specific CD4+ T cell clonotypes were called by their expansion after viral peptide-pool culture in ViraFEST. Once cultured for more than nine days, the cells underwent separation to obtain CD4+ T cells. Nobody among the vaccine recipients had prior SARS-CoV-2 infection (nucleocapsid antibodies were negative). These receptors have no known antigen. Measured with immunoSEQ multiplex PCR; TCRdb has only the in-frame clones, and not every one. Found here are tens of thousands of clones, 78% of them singletons; the top ten hold about 10%. This sample comprised CD4+ T cells from PBMCs cultured with SARS-CoV-2 spike peptides, obtained before COVID-19 vaccination. The receptors were gathered from a human donor who received a COVID-19 vaccine.

The J gene is TRBJ2-7, the V gene TRBV5-1; D unresolved. The germline gives CDR1 SGHRS, CDR2 YFSETQ. The CDR3 is 14 residues long. V lost 0 bases and J 6 bases, leaving 13 bases between the germline ends. The CDR3 region is CASSLGVLSGEQYV. CDR3 in DNA: TGCGCCAGCAGCTTGGGAGTCCTGTCTGGCGAGCAGTACGTC.

The gene calls are TRBV19 and TRBJ1-1, with a possible D match to TRBD1 (6 bases). The CDR3 loop spans 14 amino acids. V was cut by 3 bases and J by 5 bases, with 13 bases left in between. Germline V gene data show CDR1 as LNHDA and CDR2 as SQIVND (reference sequence). The CDR3 loop is CASSMVGGSTEAFF. In nucleotides, the CDR3 is TGTGCCAGTAGTATGGTAGGGGGGAGTACTGAAGCTTTCTTT.

A remark on this clone: This CDR3 is also generated by other DNA sequences in the sample. The V gene is TRBV18, the J gene TRBJ1-1; 8 positions match TRBD1. CDR3 length equals 14 residues. The germline CDR1 and CDR2 sequences are KGHSH and LQKENI. V trimming: 6 bases; J trimming: 1 base; junction bases outside the gene matches: 4. The CDR3 nucleotides are TGTGCCAGCTCCCCTCAGGGGGCGAACACTGAAGCTTTCTTT. Translating it yields CASSPQGANTEAFF.

This clone has just a few counts. The chain employs TRBV2 and TRBJ1-5; D gene uncertain. The length of the CDR3 is 13 residues. V gave up 4 bases and J gave up 2 bases, with 6 bases separating them. Germline CDR1 SNHLY, CDR2 FYNNEI. CDR3 nucleotides: TGTGCCAGCAGTGCATCGGGCAATCAGCCCCAGCATTTT. Protein sequence: CASSASGNQPQHF.

This clone was observed once. This rearrangement joins TRBV7-8 to TRBJ2-1, with unresolved D. The germline CDR1 and CDR2 sequences are SGHVS and FQNEAQ. Trimming pared 5 bases from V and 3 bases from J, leaving 11 bases between. This CDR3 has 14 residues. CDR3 sequence (DNA): TGTGCCAGCAGCACCCACACCCGCTACAATGAGCAGTTCTTC. Translation gives CASSTHTRYNEQFF.

The chain couples TRBV7-3 to TRBJ2-5; 11 bases are shared with TRBD2. The trim removed 1 base at V and 5 bases at J, leaving 18 bases unmatched. CDR1 SGHTA and CDR2 FQGTGA come from the germline V gene. The CDR3 is made up of 20 amino acids. The CDR3 nucleotides are TGTGCCAGCAGCTTAAGCCCGGCGGGTAGCGGGGGGGCTCGAGGGGAGACCCAGTACTTC. It translates to CASSLSPAGSGGARGETQYF.

This sequence joins TRBV12-5 and TRBJ2-5, with TRBD1 identical over 7 bases. With V trimmed by 6 bases and J by 1 base, 5 bases remained unmatched. The germline V gene has CDR1 LGHNT and CDR2 FRNRAP. The CDR3 is 14 amino acids. The CDR3 DNA reads as TGTGCTAGTGGCCGGGACAGCTTCCAAGAGACCCAGTACTTC. Residues: CASGRDSFQETQYF.

The rearrangement joins TRBV4-3 to TRBJ2-3, with D unresolved. CDR1 and CDR2 from the germline V gene are LGHNA and YSLEER. V was clipped by 0 bases and J by 4 bases, with 11 bases between them. The CDR3 sequence is 15 residues long. CDR3 sequence reads: CASSQEFASADTQYF. DNA for the CDR3: TGCGCCAGCAGCCAAGAATTTGCGTCGGCAGATACGCAGTATTTT.

The V call is TRBV9, the J call TRBJ2-1; either TRBD1 or TRBD2 may supply D (6 bases each). CDR1 is SGDLS and CDR2 is YYNGEE in the germline V gene. Trimming removed 4 bases from V and 0 bases from J, with 11 bases in between. The length of the CDR3 is 15 residues. CDR3 in DNA: TGTGCCAGCAGCTTCACGGGGGCCTCCTACAATGAGCAGTTCTTC. Translation gives CASSFTGASYNEQFF. Drawing the rest from reference TRBV9 and TRBJ2-1, the complete variable domain is DSGVTQTPKHLITATGQRVTLRCSPRSGDLSVYWYQQSLDQGLQFLIQYYNGEERAKGNILERFSAQQFPDLHSELNLSSLELGDSALYFCASSFTGASYNEQFFGPGTRLTVL.

The table lists this clone with a count of one. The J gene is TRBJ2-3, the V gene TRBV24-1; 7 nucleotides line up with TRBD2. CDR1 and CDR2 (germline): KGHDR, SFDVKD. CDR3 size: 16 residues. V lost 0 bases, J lost 0 bases, and 2 bases stayed unmatched. This chain's CDR3 is CATSDLGRGSTDTQYF. The CDR3 DNA is TGTGCCACCAGTGATTTGGGGCGGGGGAGCACAGATACGCAGTATTTT.

The CDR3 spells CASSWDWTGSYGYTF. The CDR3 nucleotides are TGTGCCAGCAGTTGGGATTGGACAGGGAGCTATGGCTACACCTTC. The chain couples TRBV6-5 to TRBJ1-2; TRBD1 matches at 8 bases. This CDR3 comprises 15 residues. Per the germline V gene, CDR1 is MNHEY and CDR2 is SVGAGI. Losses at the gene ends were 4 bases for V and 4 bases for J; bases not matched to a gene: 8.

This clone was detected a few times. The V call is TRBV6-6, the J call TRBJ1-3; weak D call: TRBD1 (5 bases). The V gene's germline CDR1 is MNHNY and CDR2 SVGAGI (reference sequence). Trimming took 2 bases from V and 2 from J, leaving 7 bases between them. The CDR3 runs to 14 residues. The CDR3 sequence: CASSYPGTGNTIYF. In DNA form, the CDR3 reads TGTGCCAGCAGTTACCCAGGGACTGGAAACACCATATATTTT.

J is TRBJ2-1 and V is TRBV4-1; 7 bases are a match to TRBD2. Germline CDR1 and CDR2: MGHRA and YSYEKL. With V trimmed by 1 base and J by 6 bases, 9 bases remained unmatched. CDR3 length: 16 residues. The CDR3 loop is CASSQARQGGSNEQFF. The CDR3 region has the DNA TGCGCCAGCAGCCAAGCTCGTCAGGGAGGGTCCAATGAGCAGTTCTTC.

The gene calls are TRBV18 and TRBJ1-6; TRBD1 matches 8 bases. The CDR3 spans 13 residues. Germline V gene lookup returns CDR1 KGHSH and CDR2 LQKENI. V lost 5 bases and J lost 11; bases outside the gene matches: 5. This CDR3 reads CASSEDRATPLHF. CDR3 nucleotide sequence: TGTGCCAGCTCAGAGGACAGGGCTACACCCCTCCACTTT.

The rearrangement joins TRBV30 to TRBJ1-4; a possible D gene is TRBD1 (6 bases). The V and J ends lost 2 bases and 7 bases respectively, with 17 bases between them. The CDR3 is 15 residues long. Per the germline V gene, CDR1 is GTSNPN and CDR2 is SVGIG (reference sequence). CDR3: CAWSPTGFGSEKLFF. The CDR3 nucleotides read TGTGCCTGGAGTCCTACAGGGTTTGGTTCTGAAAAACTGTTTTTT.

CDR3 region: CASSLDVTATPNYGYTF. CDR3 DNA: TGTGCCAGCAGCTTAGATGTGACAGCTACACCTAACTATGGCTACACCTTC. The chain employs TRBV7-2 and TRBJ1-2; perhaps TRBD1 as D (5 bases). The ends were cut back, 1 base at V and 0 bases at J, with 15 bases in the middle. The CDR3 loop spans 17 amino acids. Germline V gives CDR1 SGHTA, CDR2 FQGNSA.

The chain joins TRBV2 to TRBJ1-2; 11 nucleotides match TRBD1. The V and J ends lost 6 bases and 4 bases, in that order; junction bases with no gene match: 4. CDR1 and CDR2 (germline): SNHLY, FYNNEI. This CDR3 comprises 14 residues. The CDR3 DNA follows: TGTGCCAGCAGAATAGGACAGGGGGCCTATGGCTACACCTTC. Encoded protein: CASRIGQGAYGYTF.

This sequence joins TRBV5-5 and TRBJ1-2, with D unclear. V was shortened by 0 bases and J by 1 base, with 10 bases between the two germline ends. The CDR3 has 15 amino acids. Germline V lookup: CDR1 SGHKS, CDR2 YYEKEE (reference sequence). CDR3 sequence: CASSLAAGINYGYTF. CDR3 nucleotide sequence: TGTGCCAGCAGCTTGGCTGCAGGTATTAACTATGGCTACACCTTC. Drawing the rest from reference TRBV5-5 and TRBJ1-2, the complete variable domain is DAGVTQSPTHLIKTRGQQVTLRCSPISGHKSVSWYQQVLGQGPQFIFQYYEKEERGRGNFPDRFSARQFPNYSSELNVNALLLGDSALYLCASSLAAGINYGYTFGSGTRLTVV.

The J gene is TRBJ2-5, the V gene TRBV5-6, with TRBD2 matching over 7 bases. The CDR3 length is 13 residues. Per germline, CDR1 SGHDT and CDR2 YYEEEE. V dropped 4 bases and J dropped 5; count of bases not matched to a gene: 5. CDR3 DNA: TGTGCCAGCAGCCCCGGACTAGGGGAGACCCAGTACTTC. This sequence encodes CASSPGLGETQYF.

The V call is TRBV5-1, the J call TRBJ1-4; weak D call: TRBD1 (5 bases). Trimming pared 4 bases from V and 8 bases from J, leaving 15 bases between. Germline CDR1 reads SGHRS; CDR2 reads YFSETQ. This CDR3 is 14 amino acids long. In DNA form, the CDR3 reads TGCGCCAGCAGCCGGGAGGGGCAGACGGAAAAACTGTTTTTT. This encodes CASSREGQTEKLFF.

The chain has TRBV6-5 and TRBJ2-4, with TRBD1 matching over 8 bases. The CDR3 is made up of 15 amino acids. The germline CDR1 and CDR2 sequences are MNHEY and SVGAGI. V lost 6 bases, J lost 5 bases, and 9 bases stayed unmatched. As DNA, the CDR3 is TGTGCCAGCAGCAGAACAGGGGGACCCCAAAACATTCAGTACTTC. This encodes CASSRTGGPQNIQYF.